This T cell receptor (beta chain) originates from a study of HIV-infected patients and healthy controls. Antiretroviral therapy had run roughly three months, about 14 weeks, before follow-up blood collection. The repertoire came from unfractionated whole blood and reflected all unsorted peripheral T cells. People with immunomodulatory therapy, recent vaccination or treatment interruptions were not enrolled. Alpha and beta constant-region primers primed reverse transcription of 500 to 550 ng RNA. Each of the alpha and beta chains got its own library through chain-specific third strand synthesis with indices. Each molecule carried a 12-nucleotide identifier made of two joined random hexamers added before amplification. One entry per CDR3 protein results from TCRdb running MiXCR on the 5' RACE reads. The sample carries 8,100 or so distinct CDR3 sequences, around 6.7% recorded once. Trimming cost V 1 base and J 3 bases, with 10 bases left between them. This CDR3 has 14 residues. Germline CDR1 is MNHEY and CDR2 is SMNVEV (reference sequence).

This clonotype appeared many times. This beta chain is a stray read from a library made for alpha chains; its abundance is not meaningful. The rearrangement links TRBV27 to TRBJ2-7, with D perhaps TRBD2 (5 bases). The clonotype was recovered from an adult with HIV infection. The source material was blood, sampled during antiretroviral therapy. The CDR3 DNA reads as TGTGCCAGCAGTTTATTAGCGCCAGGCTACGAGCAGTACTTC. It yields the protein CASSLLAPGYEQYF.